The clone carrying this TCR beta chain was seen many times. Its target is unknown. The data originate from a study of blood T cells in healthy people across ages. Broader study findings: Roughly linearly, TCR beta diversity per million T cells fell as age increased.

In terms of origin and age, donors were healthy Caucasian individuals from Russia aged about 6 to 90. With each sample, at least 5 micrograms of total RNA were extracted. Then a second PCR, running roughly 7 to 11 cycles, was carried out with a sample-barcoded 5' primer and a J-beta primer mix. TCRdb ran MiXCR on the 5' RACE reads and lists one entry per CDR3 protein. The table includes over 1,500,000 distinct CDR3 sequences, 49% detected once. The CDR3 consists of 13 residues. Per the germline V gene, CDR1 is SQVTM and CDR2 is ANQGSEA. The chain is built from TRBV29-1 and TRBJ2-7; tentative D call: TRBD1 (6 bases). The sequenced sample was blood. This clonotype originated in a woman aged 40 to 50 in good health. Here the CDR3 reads CSAIRDKPYEQYF. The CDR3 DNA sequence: TGCAGTGCTATCCGGGACAAGCCCTACGAGCAGTACTTC.